The T cell receptor (beta chain) described here comes from a study of T-cell reconstitution after alpha-beta-depleted transplantation in children. Trimming cost V 5 bases and J 7 bases, with 11 bases left between them. Germline CDR1 is KGHDR and CDR2 is SFDVKD. This CDR3 spans 13 amino acids. The library targeted TCRbeta and was prepared with unique molecular identifiers. In TCRdb, the PCR reads were re-called with MiXCR into one record per CDR3 protein. The data show about 1,000,000 distinct CDR3 sequences, with roughly 29% seen just once and roughly 31% held by the top ten. A few counts support this clonotype. No antigen is known for it. Study conclusions and caveats: Newly made T cells mostly supplied T-cell counts and diversity one year after transplant. In patients about two months after transplant, alpha-beta T cells reportedly arose from several hundred expanded graft clones. It was surviving recipient T cells and thymic progenitors that gave some patients high TCRbeta diversity at day 60.

The chain joins TRBV24-1 to TRBJ1-5; D is unclear. Material: PBMCs, mostly from graft donor cells, obtained 360 days after TCRalphabeta/CD19-depleted stem cell transplant. This TCR derives from a boy younger than two who had a stem cell transplant for SCID, so the T cells may come from the graft donor. CDR3 sequence (DNA): TGTGCCACCAGTGGCGGGATCGGGCAGCCCCAGCATTTT. Its translation is CATSGGIGQPQHF.